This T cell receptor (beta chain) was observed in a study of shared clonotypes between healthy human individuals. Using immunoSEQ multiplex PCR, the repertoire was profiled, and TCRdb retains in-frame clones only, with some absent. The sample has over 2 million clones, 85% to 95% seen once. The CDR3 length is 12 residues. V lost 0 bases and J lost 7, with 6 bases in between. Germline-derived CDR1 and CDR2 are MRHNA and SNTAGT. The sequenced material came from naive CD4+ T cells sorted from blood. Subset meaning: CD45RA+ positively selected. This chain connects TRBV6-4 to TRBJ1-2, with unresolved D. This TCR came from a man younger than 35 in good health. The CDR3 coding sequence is TGTGCCAGCAGTGACTCGGGATCTGGCTACACCTTC. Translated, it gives CASSDSGSGYTF.